This T cell receptor beta chain was captured in a study of shared clonotypes between healthy human individuals. About the study: Three plates were used per donor for CD4 naive, three for CD4 memory, two for CD8 naive and one for CD8 memory.

Sequenced by immunoSEQ multiplex PCR; TCRdb stores in-frame clones only, minus some. The data show about 2.1 million clones, 80% to 95% seen once. V dropped 5 bases and J dropped 12 bases, with 17 bases sitting between them. Germline lookup yields CDR1 PRHDT and CDR2 FYEKMQ (reference sequence). The CDR3 is made up of 13 amino acids. Naive-designated CD8 cells lacked CD45RO, were positively enriched for CCR7, and omitted terminally differentiated effector memory CD45RA+ cells. Recent vaccinations or acute infections were absent in the healthy HIV-negative adult donors. The study drew all its donors from Caucasian adults living in Nashville, Tennessee.

This clonotype was sampled from a man aged 18 to 29 in good health. Some clones in this sample may be carry-over from other donors' samples. This chain links TRBV13 with TRBJ2-1, with D possibly being TRBD1 (6 bases). The sequenced sample was naive CD8+ T cells from PBMCs. In DNA form, the CDR3 reads TGTGCCAGCAGCGCTCCGGTCCGCAGGGGGCAGTTCTTC. It yields the protein CASSAPVRRGQFF.